This passage covers 15 T cell receptor beta chains from one sample sequenced in a study of early T cells in non-severe SARS-CoV-2 infection. TCRdb recomputed calls from the 5' RACE reads with MiXCR, one row per CDR3 protein. The table has about 99,000 distinct CDR3 sequences, around 17% seen once; the top ten hold about 1.3%. The sequencing sample was made of whole blood. These receptors all come from an adult who was a healthcare worker with PCR-confirmed SARS-CoV-2 infection or an uninfected control (not recorded which).

This clonotype came up a few times. The chain couples TRBV2 to TRBJ2-5, with D possibly being TRBD1 or TRBD2 (5 bases each). The germline gives CDR1 SNHLY, CDR2 FYNNEI. V was pared by 8 bases and J by 4 bases, with 23 bases between. CDR3 length: 16 residues. CDR3 sequence: CASAIGTRQPTETQYF. The DNA for the CDR3 is TGTGCCAGCGCCATAGGGACCCGCCAGCCTACAGAGACCCAGTACTTC.

This clonotype appeared many times. J is TRBJ2-1 and V is TRBV20-1; TRBD2 matches 10 bases. The V gene end was trimmed by 5 bases and the J gene end by 6 bases; junction bases not matched to a gene: 7. The CDR3 sequence is 14 residues long. Germline V gives CDR1 DFQATT, CDR2 SNEGSKA (reference sequence). This CDR3 is CSAASGSVGNEQFF. CDR3 coding DNA: TGCAGTGCTGCTAGCGGGAGCGTTGGCAATGAGCAGTTCTTC.

There are a few counts of this clonotype. The chain uses TRBV20-1 and TRBJ2-3; no reliable D call. This CDR3 has 14 amino acids. Trimming left V 4 bases short and J 7 bases short, with 18 bases between. Per the germline V gene, CDR1 is DFQATT and CDR2 is SNEGSKA (reference sequence). The chain's CDR3 is CSATPTIDGYTQYF. The CDR3 DNA sequence: TGCAGTGCTACCCCGACAATTGACGGATATACGCAGTATTTT.

In its sample, this clonotype was seen many times. J is TRBJ1-5 and V is TRBV12-5; D uncertain. V was cut by 2 bases and J by 4 bases, with 6 bases left in between. There are 13 residues in the CDR3. Germline assignment: CDR1 LGHNT and CDR2 FRNRAP. CDR3: CASGLMRNQPQHF. The CDR3 region has the DNA TGTGCTAGTGGTTTGATGAGAAATCAGCCCCAGCATTTT.

This clonotype was seen a handful of times. The chain carries TRBV7-7 and TRBJ2-5; D is undetermined. Germline CDR1 reads SSHAT; CDR2 reads FNYEAQ (reference sequence). Trimming pared 1 base from V and 4 bases from J, leaving 13 bases between. The CDR3 is 15 residues long. CDR3 residues: CASSLGGNPVETQYF. In DNA, the CDR3 is TGTGCCAGCAGCTTAGGGGGTAACCCCGTAGAGACCCAGTACTTC.

The V gene is TRBV4-3, the J gene TRBJ2-1; 11 nucleotides agree with TRBD1. V shed 2 bases and J 7 bases; nucleotides not matched to a gene: 13. The V gene's germline CDR1 is LGHNA and CDR2 YSLEER. The CDR3 consists of 18 residues. The CDR3: CASSQLTQPGQGGNEQFF. CDR3 bases: TGCGCCAGCAGCCAACTCACCCAGCCGGGACAGGGGGGGAATGAGCAGTTCTTC.

The chain carries TRBV28 and TRBJ2-7; 7 bases map to TRBD1. CDR3 length: 16 amino acids. With 3 bases clipped from V and 4 bases from J, the junction kept 12 bases outside the gene matches. CDR1 is MDHEN and CDR2 is SYDVKM in the germline V gene. CDR3 in amino acids: CASSLGSPYRGYEQYF. The CDR3 region has the DNA TGTGCCAGCAGTTTGGGATCCCCCTACAGGGGATACGAGCAGTACTTC.

The chain recombines TRBV9 with TRBJ2-3; weak D call: TRBD1 (5 bases). This CDR3 comprises 13 residues. Germline V lookup: CDR1 SGDLS, CDR2 YYNGEE. The V and J ends lost 0 bases and 5 bases respectively, with 7 bases between them. CDR3 sequence reads: CASSVEGEDTQYF. As DNA, the CDR3 is TGTGCCAGCAGCGTAGAAGGGGAAGATACGCAGTATTTT.

In its sample, this clonotype was seen a few times. The chain couples TRBV20-1 to TRBJ2-1; 7 bases agree with TRBD2. This CDR3 contains 14 residues. V trimming: 3 bases; J trimming: 0 bases; junction bases outside the gene matches: 2. Germline lookup yields CDR1 DFQATT and CDR2 SNEGSKA (reference sequence). For the CDR3, the DNA is TGCAGTGCTAGGGAGCGGGGCTCCTACAATGAGCAGTTCTTC. This encodes CSARERGSYNEQFF.

The gene calls are TRBV12-3 or TRBV12-4 and TRBJ1-6, with 8 bases aligning to TRBD1. V trimming: 5 bases; J trimming: 9 bases; junction bases outside the gene matches: 6. The CDR3 has 14 amino acids. This CDR3 reads CASSAQGAGSPLHF. The CDR3 DNA reads TGTGCCAGCAGTGCTCAGGGGGCGGGTTCACCCCTCCACTTT.

This clonotype was observed a few times. This sequence joins TRBV9 and TRBJ2-3, with D unclear. V was trimmed by 1 base and J by 6 bases, leaving 15 bases between them. The CDR3 is made up of 15 amino acids. Germline CDR1 and CDR2: SGDLS and YYNGEE. The CDR3 DNA reads TGTGCCAGCAGCGTAAGACTGTCCAGTACGGATACGCAGTATTTT. It encodes CASSVRLSSTDTQYF.

The rearrangement uses TRBV29-1 and TRBJ2-7; 8 nucleotides match TRBD1. The germline V gene has CDR1 SQVTM and CDR2 ANQGSEA. The CDR3 has 13 residues. After removal of 7 bases from V and 4 bases from J, the junction contained 9 bases not matched to a gene. The CDR3 sequence is CSATGTGAYEQYF. CDR3 nucleotides: TGCAGCGCGACCGGGACAGGAGCGTACGAGCAGTACTTC.

This clonotype occurred many times. This chain uses TRBV4-3 with TRBJ2-7; TRBD1 matches at 7 bases. The J segment lost 6 bases and the V segment lost 0 bases, leaving 8 bases of the junction unmatched. Germline V gene sequence: CDR1 LGHNA, CDR2 YSLEER. This CDR3 is 15 amino acids long. CDR3 in DNA: TGCGCCAGCAGCCAAGATGTAACAGGGGCGTTCGAGCAGTACTTC. It translates to CASSQDVTGAFEQYF.

This clonotype was counted a few times. The chain combines TRBV20-1 with TRBJ2-1; 7 bases line up with TRBD2. The V gene end was trimmed by 4 bases and the J gene end by 7 bases; junction bases not matched to a gene: 25. The germline CDR1 and CDR2 sequences are DFQATT and SNEGSKA (reference sequence). This CDR3 is 19 amino acids long. The CDR3 DNA sequence: TGCAGTGCTACAGTGCTAGAGAGAGGTAGCGGGCGGGTTGAAAATGAGCAGTTCTTC. As protein: CSATVLERGSGRVENEQFF.

This clonotype was detected many times. This chain links TRBV11-2 with TRBJ1-6; TRBD1 is a possible D gene (5 bases). This CDR3 has 15 residues. The V end was cut by 4 bases, the J end by 4 bases, with 11 bases between. Germline CDR1 reads SGHAT; CDR2 reads FQNNGV. Here the CDR3 reads CASSSPGPYNSPLHF. Written as DNA, the CDR3 is TGTGCCAGCAGCTCCCCGGGACCGTATAATTCACCCCTCCACTTT.